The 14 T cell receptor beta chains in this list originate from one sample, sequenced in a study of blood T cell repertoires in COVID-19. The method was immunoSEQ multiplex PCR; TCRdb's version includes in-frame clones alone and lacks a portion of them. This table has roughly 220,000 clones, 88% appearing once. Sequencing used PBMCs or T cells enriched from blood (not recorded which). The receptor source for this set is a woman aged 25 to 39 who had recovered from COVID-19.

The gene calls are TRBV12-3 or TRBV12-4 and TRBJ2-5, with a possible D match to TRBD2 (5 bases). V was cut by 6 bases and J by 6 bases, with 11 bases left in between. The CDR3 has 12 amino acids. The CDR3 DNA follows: TGTGCCAGCAGCCGGGGTGCCCAGACCCAGTACTTC. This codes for CASSRGAQTQYF.

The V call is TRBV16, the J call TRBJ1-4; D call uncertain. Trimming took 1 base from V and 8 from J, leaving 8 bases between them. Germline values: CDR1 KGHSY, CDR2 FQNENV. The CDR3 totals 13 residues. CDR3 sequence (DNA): TGTGCCAGCAGCCAATATCCATTGGAAAAACTGTTTTTT. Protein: CASSQYPLEKLFF.

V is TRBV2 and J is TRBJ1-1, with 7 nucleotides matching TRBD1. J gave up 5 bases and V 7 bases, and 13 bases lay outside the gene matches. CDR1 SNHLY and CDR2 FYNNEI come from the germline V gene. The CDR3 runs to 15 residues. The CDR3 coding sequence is TGTGCCAGCAACCCACCAACAGGGGTACGAACTGAAGCTTTCTTT. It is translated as CASNPPTGVRTEAFF.

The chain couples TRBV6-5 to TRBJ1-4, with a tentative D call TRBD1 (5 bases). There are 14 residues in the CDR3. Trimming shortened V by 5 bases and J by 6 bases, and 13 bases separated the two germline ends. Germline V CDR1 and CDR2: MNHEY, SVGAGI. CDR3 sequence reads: CASSSRDFDEKLFF. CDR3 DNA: TGTGCCAGCAGTAGCCGGGACTTTGATGAAAAACTGTTTTTT.

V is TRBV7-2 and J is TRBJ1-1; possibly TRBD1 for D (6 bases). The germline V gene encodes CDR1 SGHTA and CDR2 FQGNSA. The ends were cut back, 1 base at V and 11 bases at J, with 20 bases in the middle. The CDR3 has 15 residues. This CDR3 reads CASSLDFRIRGTAFF. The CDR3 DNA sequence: TGTGCCAGCAGCTTAGATTTCAGAATCAGGGGAACGGCTTTCTTT.

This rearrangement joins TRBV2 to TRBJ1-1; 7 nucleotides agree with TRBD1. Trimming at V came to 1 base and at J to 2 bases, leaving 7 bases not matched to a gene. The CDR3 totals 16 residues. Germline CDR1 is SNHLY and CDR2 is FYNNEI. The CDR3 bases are TGTGCCAGCAGTGAAGTGGGCAGGGGGGACAACACTGAAGCTTTCTTT. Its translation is CASSEVGRGDNTEAFF.

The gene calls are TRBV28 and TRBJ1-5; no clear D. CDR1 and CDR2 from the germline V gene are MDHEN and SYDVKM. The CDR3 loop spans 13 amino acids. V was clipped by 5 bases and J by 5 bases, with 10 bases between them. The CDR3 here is CASSTYGDQPQHF. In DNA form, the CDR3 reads TGTGCCAGCAGTACCTATGGAGATCAGCCCCAGCATTTT.

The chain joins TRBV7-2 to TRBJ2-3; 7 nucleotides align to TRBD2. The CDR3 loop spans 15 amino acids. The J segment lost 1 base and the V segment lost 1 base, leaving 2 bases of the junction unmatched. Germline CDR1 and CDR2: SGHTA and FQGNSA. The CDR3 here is CASSLVRGGTDTQYF. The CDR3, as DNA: TGTGCCAGCAGCTTAGTCCGGGGGGGCACAGATACGCAGTATTTT.

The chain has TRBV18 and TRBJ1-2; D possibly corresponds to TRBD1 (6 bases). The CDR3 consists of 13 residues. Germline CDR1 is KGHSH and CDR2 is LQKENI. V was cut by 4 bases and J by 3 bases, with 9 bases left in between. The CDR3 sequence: CASSQDRDYGYTF. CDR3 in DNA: TGTGCCAGCTCACAGGACAGAGACTATGGCTACACCTTC.

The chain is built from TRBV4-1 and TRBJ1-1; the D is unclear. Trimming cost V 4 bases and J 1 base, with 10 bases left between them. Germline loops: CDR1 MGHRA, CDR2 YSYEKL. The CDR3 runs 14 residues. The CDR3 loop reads CASSLFPGNTEAFF. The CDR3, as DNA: TGCGCCAGCAGCCTTTTTCCCGGGAACACTGAAGCTTTCTTT.

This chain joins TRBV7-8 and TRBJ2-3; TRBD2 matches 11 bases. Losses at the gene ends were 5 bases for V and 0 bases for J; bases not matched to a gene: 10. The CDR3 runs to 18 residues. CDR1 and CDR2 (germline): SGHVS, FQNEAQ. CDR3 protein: CASSPRLAGGLSTDTQYF. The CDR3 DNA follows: TGTGCCAGCAGCCCCCGTTTAGCGGGGGGGCTCAGCACAGATACGCAGTATTTT.

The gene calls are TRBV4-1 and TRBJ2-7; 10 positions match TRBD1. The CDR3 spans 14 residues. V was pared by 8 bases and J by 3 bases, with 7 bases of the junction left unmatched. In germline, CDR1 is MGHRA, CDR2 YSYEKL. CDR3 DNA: TGCGCCAGCGGCGAGGGGACAGGGGACTACGAGCAGTACTTC. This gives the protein CASGEGTGDYEQYF.

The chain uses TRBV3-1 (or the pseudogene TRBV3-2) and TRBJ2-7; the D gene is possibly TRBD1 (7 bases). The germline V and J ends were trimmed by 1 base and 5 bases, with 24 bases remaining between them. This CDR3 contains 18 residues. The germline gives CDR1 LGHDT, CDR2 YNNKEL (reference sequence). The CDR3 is CASSQGQEGDSGSDEQYF. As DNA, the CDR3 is TGTGCCAGCAGCCAAGGCCAGGAGGGGGACAGCGGGTCCGACGAGCAGTACTTC.

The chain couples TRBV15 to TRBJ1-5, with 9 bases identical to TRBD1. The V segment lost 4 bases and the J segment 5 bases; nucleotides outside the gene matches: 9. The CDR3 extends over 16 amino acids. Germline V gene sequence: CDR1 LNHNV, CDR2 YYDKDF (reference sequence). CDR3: CATSTLGTGPDQPQHF. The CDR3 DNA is TGTGCCACCAGCACCTTGGGGACAGGGCCAGATCAGCCCCAGCATTTT.